This TCR beta chain was found in a study of blood T cell repertoires in COVID-19. Background on the study: The United States, Italy and Spain provided the acute and convalescent COVID-19 samples.

This clone was observed once. Generated by immunoSEQ multiplex PCR, the TCRdb table keeps only in-frame clones and is missing some. The data hold about 270,000 clones, with over 80% observed a single time. There are 14 residues in the CDR3. Germline values: CDR1 MGHRA, CDR2 YSYEKL. Trimming at V came to 1 base and at J to 8 bases, leaving 7 bases not matched to a gene. The sample taken for sequencing was PBMCs or T cells enriched from blood (not recorded which). The V and J genes are TRBV4-1 and TRBJ1-2, with TRBD1 identical over 7 bases. The sequence was obtained from a woman aged 25 to 45 with acute COVID-19. CDR3 nucleotides: TGCGCCAGCAGCCAAGTAGGGCAGGGGGGAGGCTACACCTTC. The encoded protein is CASSQVGQGGGYTF.